This TCR beta chain was identified in a study of cytomegalovirus exposure and HLA in healthy donors. The PCR made use of 60 Vbeta and 13 Jbeta primers. Clones were sequenced by immunoSEQ multiplex PCR, and TCRdb holds only the in-frame ones, with some missing. In the table there are about 160,000 clones, roughly 79% of which are singletons. There are 16 residues in the CDR3. The ends lost 4 bases at V and 1 base at J; junction bases unmatched: 7. From germline, CDR1 is LGHNA and CDR2 YNFKEQ. The chain recombines TRBV4-2 with TRBJ2-1, with 7 bases fitting TRBD2. Sequenced: PBMCs. This receptor was taken from a woman aged 45-65 years in good health and CMV-seronegative. The CDR3 loop reads CASSLGTTLSYNEQFF. The CDR3 DNA follows: TGTGCCAGCAGCCTAGGGACTACCCTGTCCTACAATGAGCAGTTCTTC.